Following are 16 T cell receptor beta chains from one sample sequenced in a study of T cell repertoires in cytomegalovirus infection. MiXCR, applied by TCRdb to the reads, yields one record per CDR3 protein. Of 300,000 to 400,000 distinct CDR3 sequences listed, over 7.5% were seen once; the top ten hold 4.3%. Specimen: PBMCs. The receptors come from a human donor in good health (CMV status not recorded). Some clones in this sample may be carry-over from other donors' samples.

This clonotype was seen many times. V usage is TRBV4-3 and J usage is TRBJ1-1; D is uncertain. CDR1 is LGHNA and CDR2 is YSLEER in the germline V gene. Trimming stripped 3 bases from V and 5 bases from J, with 16 bases between. The CDR3 totals 15 residues. The CDR3 DNA sequence: TGCGCCAGCAGCCAGACGGCCAGAACCTCAACTGAAGCTTTCTTT. This gives the protein CASSQTARTSTEAFF.

This clonotype has a count of ten or more. The CDR3 coding sequence is TGTGCCAGCAGCCTGGACAGGGTGAGGACTGAAGCTTTCTTT. Translation: CASSLDRVRTEAFF. The gene calls are TRBV28 and TRBJ1-1, with 8 positions matching TRBD1. This CDR3 region has 14 residues. Per germline, CDR1 MDHEN and CDR2 SYDVKM. V lost 6 bases and J lost 5; bases outside the gene matches: 8.

Ten or more counts support this clonotype. This sequence joins TRBV7-9 and TRBJ2-1; 11 nucleotides match TRBD2. Germline CDR1 and CDR2: SEHNR and FQNEAQ (reference sequence). There are 15 residues in the CDR3. V lost 6 bases, J lost 9 bases, and 10 bases stayed unmatched. The CDR3: CASSPSLAGGGEQFF. CDR3 coding DNA: TGTGCCAGCAGTCCCTCCCTAGCGGGAGGCGGTGAGCAGTTCTTC.

The J gene is TRBJ2-5, the V gene TRBV12-3 or TRBV12-4, with D uncertain. This CDR3 is built from 14 residues. Deletions cut 4 bases from V and 4 bases from J, with 13 bases between. In nucleotides, the CDR3 is TGTGCCAGCAGTTCCCTGGGTTGGGGAGAGACCCAGTACTTC. Its protein product is CASSSLGWGETQYF.

In its sample, this clonotype was seen a few times. A read error may explain this, as a much larger clone is one base away. This chain joins TRBV9 and TRBJ2-5; no reliable D call. CDR1 is SGDLS and CDR2 is YYNGEE in the germline V gene. V dropped 2 bases and J dropped 0 bases, with 2 bases sitting between them. This CDR3 spans 12 amino acids. CDR3 sequence reads: CASSVNQETQYF. The CDR3 DNA follows: TGTGCCAGCAGCGTGAACCAAGAGACCCAGTACTTC.

This clonotype was observed a handful of times. The genes are TRBV4-1 and TRBJ2-1, with D perhaps assigned TRBD1 or TRBD2 (5 bases each). The CDR3 runs 16 residues. Germline assignment: CDR1 MGHRA and CDR2 YSYEKL. V dropped 5 bases and J dropped 1 base, with 15 bases sitting between them. CDR3 sequence reads: CASSALGRASYNEQFF. The CDR3 DNA sequence: TGCGCCAGCAGCGCCCTGGGGCGGGCTTCCTACAATGAGCAGTTCTTC.

The gene calls are TRBV11-2 and TRBJ2-3; D is ambiguous. CDR1 and CDR2 from the germline V gene are SGHAT and FQNNGV. V was shortened by 7 bases and J by 4 bases, with 0 bases between the two germline ends. The CDR3 extends over 9 amino acids. Written as DNA, the CDR3 is TGTGCCAGCACAGATACGCAGTATTTT. This sequence encodes CASTDTQYF.

This clonotype was seen many times. The chain is built from TRBV7-2 and TRBJ1-5; possible D gene TRBD1, 6 bases. The CDR3 covers 13 residues. The ends were cut back, 5 bases at V and 6 bases at J, with 11 bases in the middle. The V gene's germline CDR1 is SGHTA and CDR2 FQGNSA. The CDR3 nucleotides read TGTGCCAGCAGCAAGGGGGGGGTTCAGCCCCAGCATTTT. Encoded protein: CASSKGGVQPQHF. The whole variable domain, remainder taken from reference TRBV7-2 and TRBJ1-5, is GAGVSQSPSNKVTEKGKDVELRCDPISGHTALYWYRQSLGQGLEFLIYFQGNSAPDKSGLPSDRFSAERTGGSVSTLTIQRTQQEDSAVYLCASSKGGVQPQHFGDGTRLSIL.

V gene TRBV9 combines with J gene TRBJ2-4, with a weak D call TRBD1 (6 bases). Germline V gives CDR1 SGDLS, CDR2 YYNGEE. The CDR3 covers 18 residues. Trimming removed 3 bases from V and 0 bases from J, with 19 bases in between. This CDR3 reads CASSDPQQGTLAKNIQYF. The CDR3 bases are TGTGCCAGCAGCGACCCCCAACAGGGAACACTAGCCAAAAACATTCAGTACTTC.

This clonotype has a single count. The rearrangement links TRBV7-6 to TRBJ2-7; 7 nucleotides match TRBD1. The V segment lost 5 bases and the J segment 7 bases; nucleotides outside the gene matches: 5. The CDR3 consists of 12 residues. Germline V gene data show CDR1 as SGHVS and CDR2 as FNYEAQ. The DNA for the CDR3 is TGTGCCAGCAGCCAGACAGGGCTGGAGCAGTACTTC. Translated, it gives CASSQTGLEQYF.

This chain joins TRBV7-2 and TRBJ2-2, with unresolved D. V was clipped by 0 bases and J by 3 bases, with 8 bases between them. CDR3 length: 15 residues. Germline assignment: CDR1 SGHTA and CDR2 FQGNSA. CDR3 protein: CASSLALSYTGELFF. The CDR3 DNA is TGTGCCAGCAGCTTAGCGCTCTCTTACACCGGGGAGCTGTTTTTT.

This clonotype was seen repeatedly, ten times or more. This chain joins TRBV6-4 and TRBJ2-3, with D possibly matching TRBD2 (6 bases). CDR3 length equals 15 residues. V was pared by 2 bases and J by 6 bases, with 15 bases between. Germline-derived CDR1 and CDR2 are MRHNA and SNTAGT. CDR3 protein: CASSDGGSSGDTQYF. The CDR3 nucleotides are TGTGCCAGCAGTGACGGGGGGTCCAGCGGTGATACGCAGTATTTT.

The J gene is TRBJ1-4, the V gene TRBV28, with 7 bases identical to TRBD1. Germline CDR1 is MDHEN and CDR2 is SYDVKM. J was trimmed by 0 bases and V by 4 bases; bases with no gene match: 5. The CDR3 runs 16 residues. CDR3 nucleotides: TGTGCCAGCAGTTACCACAGGGGTGCAACTAATGAAAAACTGTTTTTT. This sequence encodes CASSYHRGATNEKLFF. The whole variable domain, remainder taken from reference TRBV28 and TRBJ1-4, is DVKVTQSSRYLVKRTGEKVFLECVQDMDHENMFWYRQDPGLGLRLIYFSYDVKMKEKGDIPEGYSVSREKKERFSLILESASTNQTSMYLCASSYHRGATNEKLFFGSGTQLSVL.

This clonotype showed up just a few times. The chain has TRBV12-5 and TRBJ2-6, with D possibly being TRBD2 (5 bases). V lost 0 bases, J lost 1 base, and 16 bases lay in between. The germline gives CDR1 LGHNT, CDR2 FRNRAP. The CDR3 loop spans 19 amino acids. As DNA, the CDR3 is TGTGCTAGTGGTTTGGTACCGACGTTTCAGCGGTCTGGGGCCAACGTCCTGACTTTC. Its protein is CASGLVPTFQRSGANVLTF. The full variable domain, with the rest looked up from reference TRBV12-5 and TRBJ2-6, is DARVTQTPRHKVTEMGQEVTMRCQPILGHNTVFWYRQTMMQGLELLAYFRNRAPLDDSGMPKDRFSAEMPDATLATLKIQPSEPRDSAVYFCASGLVPTFQRSGANVLTFGAGSRLTVL.

This clonotype was seen repeatedly, ten times or more. The chain carries TRBV27 and TRBJ2-1; D unresolved. V was shortened by 7 bases and J by 5 bases, with 21 bases between the two germline ends. CDR3 length: 16 residues. In germline, CDR1 is MNHEY, CDR2 SMNVEV (reference sequence). The CDR3 spells CASISPVPLHHNEQFF. CDR3 in DNA: TGTGCCAGCATTAGTCCCGTCCCTCTCCACCACAATGAGCAGTTCTTC.

As concerns this clonotype: A much larger clone lies a single base off, so this may be a read error. The rearrangement uses TRBV7-2 and TRBJ2-7, with 7 bases lining up with TRBD2. Germline-derived CDR1 and CDR2 are SGHTA and FQGNSA. The trim removed 11 bases at V and 3 bases at J, leaving 13 bases unmatched. There are 14 residues in the CDR3. CDR3 residues: CACTLGGTIYEQYF. The CDR3, as DNA: TGTGCCTGCACCCTGGGGGGGACCATCTACGAGCAGTACTTC.